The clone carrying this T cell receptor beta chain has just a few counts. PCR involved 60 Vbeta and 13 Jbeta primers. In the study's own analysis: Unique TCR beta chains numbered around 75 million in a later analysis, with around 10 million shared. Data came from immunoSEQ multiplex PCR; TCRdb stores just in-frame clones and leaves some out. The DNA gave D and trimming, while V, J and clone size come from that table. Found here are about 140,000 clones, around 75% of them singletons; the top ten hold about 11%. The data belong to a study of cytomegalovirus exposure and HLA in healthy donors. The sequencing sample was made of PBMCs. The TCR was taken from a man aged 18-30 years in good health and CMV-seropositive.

This CDR3 is CASSLAVGTDTQYF. The CDR3 DNA is TGCGCCAGCAGCTTGGCGGTGGGCACAGATACGCAGTATTTT. The rearrangement uses TRBV5-1 and TRBJ2-3, with unresolved D. The germline V gene encodes CDR1 SGHRS and CDR2 YFSETQ. The length of the CDR3 is 14 residues. V was trimmed by 0 bases and J by 1 base, leaving 6 bases between them.